This T cell receptor (beta chain) was sequenced during a study of T-cell memory formation after mild COVID-19. Notes on the study in general: Later expanders leaned toward CD4+, whereas clones contracting from day 15 to 85 were balanced CD4/CD8. Mainly CM and EM harbored the contracting CD4+ clones; mainly EMRA harbored the CD8+ ones. Some SARS-CoV-2-responding clones were already detected in memory before infection.

Note on this clonotype: Its antigen remains unidentified.

TCRdb redid the calling of the 5' RACE reads with MiXCR, one entry per CDR3 protein. The data hold 280,000 or so distinct CDR3 sequences, with over 7% observed a single time. The junction had 10 bases not matched to a gene; V was cut back by 7 bases and J by 6 bases. CDR1 is MNHEY, CDR2 SMNVEV, per germline (reference sequence). The length of the CDR3 is 15 residues. The sequence was collected from a man in his late teens or twenties who had mild COVID-19 (a few samples of this study predate the infection). Cell type and time point are not known. Material: PBMCs or a T cell subset sorted from them (not recorded which). V and J are TRBV27 and TRBJ2-3; 10 bases are a match to TRBD2. CDR3 amino acids: CASTLSGGTGDTQYF. CDR3 coding DNA: TGTGCCAGCACCCTTAGCGGGGGGACAGGTGATACGCAGTATTTT.